This TCR beta chain was captured in a study of T cells in Graves' hyperthyroidism and ophthalmopathy. This clonotype was observed many times. RNA transcripts yielded amplified TCR beta CDR3 regions. When the TCR CDR3 underwent first-round RT-PCR, the HTBI primer set was used. In TCRdb, the multiplex PCR reads were re-called with MiXCR into one record per CDR3 protein. The sample includes under 300,000 distinct CDR3 sequences, less than 30% of them seen just once. The sample was blood. This sequence originates from a man aged 35 to 55 with Graves' hyperthyroidism that later progressed to Graves' ophthalmopathy.

The CDR3 nucleotides read TGCAGTGCAGCGCGGCAGGGGCGGAGCGAGCAGTACTTC. It specifies CSAARQGRSEQYF. The V and J genes are TRBV20-1 and TRBJ2-7, with D tentatively TRBD1 (6 bases). Germline V gene data show CDR1 as DFQATT and CDR2 as SNEGSKA (reference sequence). The CDR3 has 13 residues. Trimming left V 6 bases short and J 6 bases short, with 18 bases between.